These T cell receptor beta chains were read from a single sample in a study of T cells in tuberculosis. Using immunoSEQ multiplex PCR, the repertoire was profiled, and TCRdb retains in-frame clones only, with some absent. The sample holds around 41,000 clones; about 95% are singletons and the top ten take around 1.9%. The sequenced sample was PBMCs. The receptors stem from a donor under 30 with latent tuberculosis or without tuberculosis infection. Some clones in this sample may be carry-over from other donors' samples. The CDR3 runs from the conserved cysteine through the conserved F or W. A D gene is named only where the DNA matches it firmly. The size entry is marked missing in some rows and otherwise reads once, few, many or a size class.

j_gene	v_gene	d_gene	abundance	CDR3nt	CDR3aa
TRBJ1-2	TRBV4-3	TRBD1	.	TGCGCCAGCAGCCAAGATGGCACGGGCGGCGCCCGAAAAGACAGGGTCCTTGGCTACACCTTC	CASSQDGTGGARKDRVLGYTF
TRBJ2-5	TRBV7-2	.	.	TGTGCCAGCAGCTTAGCGGCAGGCAGAGAGACCCAGTACTTC	CASSLAAGRETQYF
TRBJ2-1	TRBV27	TRBD2	.	TGTGCCAGCATGGGACTAGCGAAGTTAGGGGAGCAGTTCTTC	CASMGLAKLGEQFF
TRBJ1-3	TRBV19	.	once	TGTGCCAGTAGTATAAACGGGGAAGCGGACACCATATATTTT	CASSINGEADTIYF
TRBJ2-7	TRBV19	TRBD2	.	TGTGCCAGTAGTACGACGGGGGGTACGGCCTACGAGCAGTACTTC	CASSTTGGTAYEQYF
TRBJ2-1	TRBV25-1	TRBD2	.	TGTGCCAGCAGTGCCCTAGCGGGGCCCTACAATGAGCAGTTCTTC	CASSALAGPYNEQFF
TRBJ2-2	TRBV9	.	.	TGTGCCAGCAGCCTAGAGGGACTGAACACCGGGGAGCTGTTTTTT	CASSLEGLNTGELFF
TRBJ1-1	TRBV28	.	.	TGTGCCAGCAGTTTATGGGGGGGGACTATGAACACTGAAGCTTTCTTT	CASSLWGGTMNTEAFF
TRBJ2-1	TRBV12-5	TRBD2	once	TGTGCTAGTGGTGACCCGGGACTAGCGGGATCCTACAATGAGCAGTTCTTC	CASGDPGLAGSYNEQFF
TRBJ2-7	TRBV11-2	.	.	TGTGCCAGCAGCTCAGTTGGCAGGGGCTACGAGCAGTACTTC	CASSSVGRGYEQYF
TRBJ2-3	TRBV4-2	TRBD2	once	TGTGCCAGCAGCCAAGTTTCGCTAAGCGGGACCATGGGTACAGATACGCAGTATTTT	CASSQVSLSGTMGTDTQYF
TRBJ2-5	TRBV7-2	TRBD1	.	TGTGCCAGCAGCTTAGCCTCCGCCAACCCGACAGGGACGGGAGAGACCCAGTACTTC	CASSLASANPTGTGETQYF
TRBJ1-3	TRBV28	.	.	TGTGCCAGCAGTCACCGACATACCTCTGGAAACACCATATATTTT	CASSHRHTSGNTIYF
TRBJ2-5	TRBV7-2	.	.	TGTGCCAGCAGCCCTACGTCGGAGACCCAGTACTTC	CASSPTSETQYF
TRBJ1-2	TRBV9	TRBD1	.	TGTGCCAGCAGCGTAGCGGGACAGGGGGCGCCTTATGGCTACACCTTC	CASSVAGQGAPYGYTF
TRBJ2-7	TRBV29-1	.	.	TGCAGCGTTGGAAGGTGGCGGGACTCCTACGAGCAGTACTTC	CSVGRWRDSYEQYF
TRBJ2-2	TRBV16	.	.	TGTGCCAGCAGCCATCCGGGTCCCCCGAACACCGGGGAGCTGTTTTTT	CASSHPGPPNTGELFF
TRBJ2-7	TRBV4-3	.	once	TGCGCCAGCAGCCAAGAATGGAGCTCCTACGAGCAGTACTTC	CASSQEWSSYEQYF
TRBJ2-7	TRBV30	.	.	TGTGCCTGGAGTGTTGGCCAGGGAAAGTTACACGAGCAGTACTTC	CAWSVGQGKLHEQYF
TRBJ2-7	TRBV11-2	.	.	TGTGCCAGCAGCATACGATTTCTCCGGTCGGGAAGCTCCTACGAGCAGTACTTC	CASSIRFLRSGSSYEQYF
TRBJ2-5	TRBV5-4	TRBD2	.	TGTGCCAGCAGCCAAGCGGGAGTAGGAGAGACCCAGTACTTC	CASSQAGVGETQYF
TRBJ1-1	TRBV19	.	.	TGTGCCAGTAGTACCGTGGCGGGGAACACTGAAGCTTTCTTT	CASSTVAGNTEAFF
TRBJ2-7	TRBV2	.	.	TGTGCCAGCAGAACCGAGGGAGGCGAGCAGTACTTC	CASRTEGGEQYF